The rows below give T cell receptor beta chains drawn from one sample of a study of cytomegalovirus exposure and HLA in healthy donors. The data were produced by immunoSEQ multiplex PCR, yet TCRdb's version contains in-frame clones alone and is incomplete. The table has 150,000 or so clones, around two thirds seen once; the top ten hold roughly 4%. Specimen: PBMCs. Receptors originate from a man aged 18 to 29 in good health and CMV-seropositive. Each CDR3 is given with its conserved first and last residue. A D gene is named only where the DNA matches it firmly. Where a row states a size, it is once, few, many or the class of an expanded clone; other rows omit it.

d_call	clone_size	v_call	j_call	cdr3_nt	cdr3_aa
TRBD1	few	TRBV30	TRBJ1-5	TGTGCCTGGAGCGGGGGACAGGCCCTCGGTCAGCCCCAGCATTTT	CAWSGGQALGQPQHF
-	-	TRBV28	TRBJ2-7	TGTGCCAGCAGTCTCCCACCAGTTGGCGGGACAGCCTACGAGCAGTACTTC	CASSLPPVGGTAYEQYF
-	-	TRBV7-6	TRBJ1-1	TGTGCCAGCAGCTTAGCCCGGGTGAACACTGAAGCTTTCTTT	CASSLARVNTEAFF
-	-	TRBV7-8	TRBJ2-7	TGTGCCAGCAGCTTAGCTCCGGGGACCTACGAGCAGTACTTC	CASSLAPGTYEQYF
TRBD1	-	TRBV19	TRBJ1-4	TGTGCCAGTAGTATATTGGGACAGGGCTCTGCAACTAATGAAAAACTGTTTTTT	CASSILGQGSATNEKLFF
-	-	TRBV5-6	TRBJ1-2	TGTGCCAGCAGCTCCTCGGCGGGGCGAATGTATGACTATGGCTACACCTTC	CASSSSAGRMYDYGYTF
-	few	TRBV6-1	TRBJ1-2	TGTGCCAGCAGTGAAGCAGCTTATGGCTACACCTTC	CASSEAAYGYTF
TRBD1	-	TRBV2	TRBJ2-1	TGTGCCAGCCGAAGGGGGACAGGGCCCAATGAGCAGTTCTTC	CASRRGTGPNEQFF
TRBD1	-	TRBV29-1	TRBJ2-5	TGCAGCGTCCCCGGGACAGGGGGCGCGGAGACCCAGTACTTC	CSVPGTGGAETQYF
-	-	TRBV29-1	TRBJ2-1	TGCAGCGTTGAAGATCCGGGAGATTCCTACAATGAGCAGTTCTTC	CSVEDPGDSYNEQFF
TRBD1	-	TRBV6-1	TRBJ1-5	TGTGCCAGCAGTGCGACAGGGGGCCTTACCAGCAATCAGCCCCAGCATTTT	CASSATGGLTSNQPQHF
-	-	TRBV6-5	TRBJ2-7	TGTGCCAGCAGTTATCGTCAGGCGTACGAGCAGTACTTC	CASSYRQAYEQYF
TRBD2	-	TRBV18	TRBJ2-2	TGTGCCAGCTCACCCGGGACTAGGAGCACCGGGGAGCTGTTTTTT	CASSPGTRSTGELFF
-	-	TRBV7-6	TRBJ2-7	TGTGCCAGCAGCTTAGTGGCTGACTCTACCTACGAGCAGTACTTC	CASSLVADSTYEQYF
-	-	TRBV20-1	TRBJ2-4	TGCAGTGCTAGTTACGGGGATCGCCGGTACTTC	CSASYGDRRYF
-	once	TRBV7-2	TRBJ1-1	TGTGCCAGCAGCAAAGGGATAACGGACACGGAGGAAGCTTTCTTT	CASSKGITDTEEAFF